This TCR beta chain came from a study of T cell responses to AZD1222 COVID-19 vaccine. The data were produced by immunoSEQ multiplex PCR, yet TCRdb's version contains in-frame clones alone and is incomplete. The sample has 95,000 to 150,000 clones; about 88% are singletons. Germline V gene lookup returns CDR1 MDHEN and CDR2 SYDVKM. The V and J ends lost 6 bases and 2 bases respectively, with 14 bases between them. The CDR3 runs 15 residues. The TCR originated in an adult in good health. Sequencing used peripheral blood, obtained on day 0 of AZD1222 vaccination. The V and J genes are TRBV28 and TRBJ1-3; D might be TRBD1 (6 bases). In DNA, the CDR3 is TGTGCCAGCAGGGGGTCGGGGGGCGCTGGAAACACCATATATTTT. This sequence encodes CASRGSGGAGNTIYF.